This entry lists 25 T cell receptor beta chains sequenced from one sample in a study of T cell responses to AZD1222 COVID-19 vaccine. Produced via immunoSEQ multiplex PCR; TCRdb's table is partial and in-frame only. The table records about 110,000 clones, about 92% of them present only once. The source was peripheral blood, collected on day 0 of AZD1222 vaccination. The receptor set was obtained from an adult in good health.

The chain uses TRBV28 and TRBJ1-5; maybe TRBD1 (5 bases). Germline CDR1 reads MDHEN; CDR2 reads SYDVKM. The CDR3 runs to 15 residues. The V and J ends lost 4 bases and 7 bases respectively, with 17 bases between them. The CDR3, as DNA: TGTGCCAGCAGTTCACCGGACACCTCGGGACAGCCCCAGCATTTT. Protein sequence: CASSSPDTSGQPQHF. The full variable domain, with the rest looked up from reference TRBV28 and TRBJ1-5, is DVKVTQSSRYLVKRTGEKVFLECVQDMDHENMFWYRQDPGLGLRLIYFSYDVKMKEKGDIPEGYSVSREKKERFSLILESASTNQTSMYLCASSSPDTSGQPQHFGDGTRLSIL.

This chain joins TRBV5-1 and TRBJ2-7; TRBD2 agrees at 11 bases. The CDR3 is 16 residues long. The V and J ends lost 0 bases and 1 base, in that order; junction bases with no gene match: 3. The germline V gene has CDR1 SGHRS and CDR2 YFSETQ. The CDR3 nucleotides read TGCGCCAGCAGCTTGGCTGGGACTAGCGGATCCTACGAGCAGTACTTC. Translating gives CASSLAGTSGSYEQYF.

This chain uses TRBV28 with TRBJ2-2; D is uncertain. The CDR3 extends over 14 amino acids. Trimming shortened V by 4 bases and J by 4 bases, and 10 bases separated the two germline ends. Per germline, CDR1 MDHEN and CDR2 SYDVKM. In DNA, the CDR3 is TGTGCCAGCAGTTCAACCTGGTCCACCGGGGAGCTGTTTTTT. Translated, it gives CASSSTWSTGELFF.

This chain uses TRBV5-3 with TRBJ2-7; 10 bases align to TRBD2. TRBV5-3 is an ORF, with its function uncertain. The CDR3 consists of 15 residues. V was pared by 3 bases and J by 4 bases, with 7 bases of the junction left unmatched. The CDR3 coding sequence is TGTGCCAGAAGCTCTCTTGGGACTAGCGCGTACGAGCAGTACTTC. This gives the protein CARSSLGTSAYEQYF.

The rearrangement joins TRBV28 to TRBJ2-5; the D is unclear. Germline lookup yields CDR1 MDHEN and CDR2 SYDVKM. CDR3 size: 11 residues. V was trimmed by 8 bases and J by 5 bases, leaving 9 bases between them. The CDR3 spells CASAEEETQYF. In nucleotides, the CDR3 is TGTGCCAGCGCTGAGGAGGAGACCCAGTACTTC.

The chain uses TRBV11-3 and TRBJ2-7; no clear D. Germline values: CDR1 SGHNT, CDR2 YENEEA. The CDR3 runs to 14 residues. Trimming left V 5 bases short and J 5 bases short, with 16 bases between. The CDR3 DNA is TGTGCCAGCAGCCCTCGCGACCTGGGCAACGAGCAGTACTTC. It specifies CASSPRDLGNEQYF.

The CDR3 DNA reads TGTGCCAGCAGCCGACAAGGATGGGACGGGGAGCTGTTTTTT. Its translation: CASSRQGWDGELFF. The rearrangement links TRBV7-3 to TRBJ2-2; no firm D call. The CDR3 runs 14 residues. V gave up 5 bases and J gave up 7 bases, with 14 bases separating them. CDR1 and CDR2 from the germline V gene are SGHTA and FQGTGA.

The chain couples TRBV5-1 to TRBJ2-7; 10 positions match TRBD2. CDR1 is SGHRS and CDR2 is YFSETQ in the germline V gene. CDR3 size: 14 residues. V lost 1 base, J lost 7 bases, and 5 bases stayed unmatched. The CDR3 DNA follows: TGCGCCAGCAGCTTGTCTGCTAGCGGGAGAGAGCAGTACTTC. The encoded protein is CASSLSASGREQYF.

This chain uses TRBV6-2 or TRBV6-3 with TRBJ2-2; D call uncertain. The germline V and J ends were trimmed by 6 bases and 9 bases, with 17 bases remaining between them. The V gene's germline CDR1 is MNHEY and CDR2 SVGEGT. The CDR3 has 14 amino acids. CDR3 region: CASSPSLGNRELFF. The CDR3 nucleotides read TGTGCCAGCAGCCCCTCCCTGGGTAACAGGGAGCTGTTTTTT.

CDR3 amino acids: CASRRLAEETQYF. CDR3 sequence (DNA): TGTGCCAGCAGGAGACTAGCAGAAGAGACCCAGTACTTC. This chain links TRBV6-5 with TRBJ2-5; 7 nucleotides align to TRBD2. CDR1 and CDR2 from the germline V gene are MNHEY and SVGAGI. The CDR3 length is 13 residues. After removal of 6 bases from V and 3 bases from J, the junction contained 4 bases not matched to a gene.

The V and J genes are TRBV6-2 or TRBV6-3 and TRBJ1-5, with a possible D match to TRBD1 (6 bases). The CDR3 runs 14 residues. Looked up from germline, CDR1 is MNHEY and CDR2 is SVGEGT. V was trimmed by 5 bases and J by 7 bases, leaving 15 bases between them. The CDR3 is CASSVGGGGQPQHF. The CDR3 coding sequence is TGTGCCAGCAGTGTCGGGGGGGGCGGACAGCCCCAGCATTTT.

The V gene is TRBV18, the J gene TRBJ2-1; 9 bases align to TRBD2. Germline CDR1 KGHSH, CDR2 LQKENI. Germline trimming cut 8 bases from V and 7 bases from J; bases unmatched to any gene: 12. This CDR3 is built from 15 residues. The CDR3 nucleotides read TGTGCCAGCGCCCTAGGGCGGGGGGGCCAGAATGAGCAGTTCTTC. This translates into CASALGRGGQNEQFF. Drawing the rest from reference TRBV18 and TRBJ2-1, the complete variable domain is NAGVMQNPRHLVRRRGQEARLRCSPMKGHSHVYWYRQLPEEGLKFMVYLQKENIIDESGMPKERFSAEFPKEGPSILRIQQVVRGDSAAYFCASALGRGGQNEQFFGPGTRLTVL.

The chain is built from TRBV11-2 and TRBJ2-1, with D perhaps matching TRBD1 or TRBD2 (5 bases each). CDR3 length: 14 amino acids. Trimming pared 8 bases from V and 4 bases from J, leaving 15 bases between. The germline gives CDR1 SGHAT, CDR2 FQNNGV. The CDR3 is CASGPGTLYNEQFF. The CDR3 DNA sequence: TGTGCCAGCGGGCCAGGGACGCTTTACAATGAGCAGTTCTTC.

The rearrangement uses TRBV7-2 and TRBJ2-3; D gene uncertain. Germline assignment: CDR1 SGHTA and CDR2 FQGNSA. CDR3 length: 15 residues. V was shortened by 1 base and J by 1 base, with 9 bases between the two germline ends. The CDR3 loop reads CASSLDIFGTDTQYF. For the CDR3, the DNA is TGTGCCAGCAGCTTAGATATTTTTGGCACAGATACGCAGTATTTT.

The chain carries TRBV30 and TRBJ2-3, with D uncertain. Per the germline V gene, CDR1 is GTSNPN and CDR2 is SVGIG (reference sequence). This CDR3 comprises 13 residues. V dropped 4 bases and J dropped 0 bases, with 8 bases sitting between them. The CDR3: CAWKSDSTDTQYF. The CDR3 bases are TGTGCCTGGAAATCGGACAGCACAGATACGCAGTATTTT.

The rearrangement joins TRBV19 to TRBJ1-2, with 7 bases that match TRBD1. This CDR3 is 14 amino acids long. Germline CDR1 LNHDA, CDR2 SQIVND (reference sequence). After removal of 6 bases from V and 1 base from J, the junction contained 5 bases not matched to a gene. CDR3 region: CASSPDRSNYGYTF. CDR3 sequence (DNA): TGTGCCAGTAGCCCGGACAGGAGTAACTATGGCTACACCTTC.

The CDR3 spells CACQGPGLEAFF. DNA of the CDR3: TGTGCCTGTCAGGGGCCCGGGCTTGAAGCTTTCTTT. The chain employs TRBV27 and TRBJ1-1, with TRBD1 as a possible D gene (6 bases). This CDR3 is 12 amino acids long. V dropped 11 bases and J dropped 7 bases, with 17 bases sitting between them. Germline V lookup: CDR1 MNHEY, CDR2 SMNVEV (reference sequence).

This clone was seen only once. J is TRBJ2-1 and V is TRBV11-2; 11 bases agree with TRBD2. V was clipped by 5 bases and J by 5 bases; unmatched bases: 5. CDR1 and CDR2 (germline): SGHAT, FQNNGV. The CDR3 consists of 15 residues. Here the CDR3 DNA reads TGTGCCAGCAGCGATAGCGGGGGGGCGGACAATGAGCAGTTCTTC. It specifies CASSDSGGADNEQFF.

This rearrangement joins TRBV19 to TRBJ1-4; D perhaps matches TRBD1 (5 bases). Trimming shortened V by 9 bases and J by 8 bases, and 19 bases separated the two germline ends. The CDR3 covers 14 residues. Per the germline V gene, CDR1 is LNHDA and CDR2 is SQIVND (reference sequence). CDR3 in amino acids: CASNPGLIVEKLFF. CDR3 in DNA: TGTGCCAGCAATCCGGGGCTAATAGTCGAAAAACTGTTTTTT.

The chain's CDR3 is CASSTGQDAVVNYGYTF. The CDR3 nucleotides read TGTGCCAGCAGCACCGGACAGGACGCTGTAGTGAACTATGGCTACACCTTC. The chain joins TRBV11-3 to TRBJ1-2; 7 positions agree with TRBD1. Looked up from germline, CDR1 is SGHNT and CDR2 is YENEEA. The CDR3 contains 17 residues. Trimming cost V 5 bases and J 2 bases; bases outside gene matches: 14.

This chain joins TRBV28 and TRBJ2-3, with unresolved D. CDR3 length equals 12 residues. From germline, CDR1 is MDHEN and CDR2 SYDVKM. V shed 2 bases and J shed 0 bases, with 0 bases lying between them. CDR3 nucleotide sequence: TGTGCCAGCAGTTTAAGCACAGATACGCAGTATTTT. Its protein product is CASSLSTDTQYF.

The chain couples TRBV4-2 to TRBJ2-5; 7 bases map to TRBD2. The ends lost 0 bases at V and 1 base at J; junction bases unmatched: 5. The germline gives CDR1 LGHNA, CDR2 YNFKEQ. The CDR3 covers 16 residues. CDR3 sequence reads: CASSQEPAGTQETQYF. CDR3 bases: TGTGCCAGCAGCCAAGAACCAGCGGGGACCCAAGAGACCCAGTACTTC.

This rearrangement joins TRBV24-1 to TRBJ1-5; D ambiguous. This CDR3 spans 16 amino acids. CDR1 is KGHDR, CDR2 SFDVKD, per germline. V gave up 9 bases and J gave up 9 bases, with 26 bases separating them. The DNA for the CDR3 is TGTGCCACCTACAATCTGGCAGGCCACCGGTGGGGGCCCCAGCATTTT. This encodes CATYNLAGHRWGPQHF.

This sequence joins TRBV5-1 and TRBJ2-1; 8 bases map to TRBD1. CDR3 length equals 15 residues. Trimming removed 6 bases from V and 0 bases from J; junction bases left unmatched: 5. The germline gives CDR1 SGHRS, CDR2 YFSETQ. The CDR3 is CASTQGAPSYNEQFF. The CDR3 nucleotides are TGCGCCAGCACGCAGGGGGCCCCCTCCTACAATGAGCAGTTCTTC. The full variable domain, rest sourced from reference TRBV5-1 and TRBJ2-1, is KAGVTQTPRYLIKTRGQQVTLSCSPISGHRSVSWYQQTPGQGLQFLFEYFSETQRNKGNFPGRFSGRQFSNSRSEMNVSTLELGDSALYLCASTQGAPSYNEQFFGPGTRLTVL.

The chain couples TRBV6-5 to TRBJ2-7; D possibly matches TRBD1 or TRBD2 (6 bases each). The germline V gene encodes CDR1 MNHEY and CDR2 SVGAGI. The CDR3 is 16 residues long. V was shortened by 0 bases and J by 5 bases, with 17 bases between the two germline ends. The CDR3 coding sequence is TGTGCCAGCAGTTACTCGGAGGGTCAGGGGAAAAACGAGCAGTACTTC. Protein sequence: CASSYSEGQGKNEQYF.